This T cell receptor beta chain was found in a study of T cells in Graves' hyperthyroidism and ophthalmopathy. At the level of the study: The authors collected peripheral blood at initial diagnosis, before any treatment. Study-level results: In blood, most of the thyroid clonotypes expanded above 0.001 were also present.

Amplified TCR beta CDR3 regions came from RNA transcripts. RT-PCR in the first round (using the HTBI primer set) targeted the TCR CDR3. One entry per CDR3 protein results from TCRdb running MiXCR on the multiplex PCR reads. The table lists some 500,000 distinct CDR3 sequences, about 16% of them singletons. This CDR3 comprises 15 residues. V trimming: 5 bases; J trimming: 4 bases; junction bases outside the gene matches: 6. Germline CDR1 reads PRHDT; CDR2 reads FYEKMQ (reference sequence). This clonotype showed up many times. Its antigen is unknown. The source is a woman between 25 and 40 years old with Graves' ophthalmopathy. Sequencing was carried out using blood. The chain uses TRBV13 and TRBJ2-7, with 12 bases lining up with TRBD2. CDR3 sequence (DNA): TGTGCCAGCAGCCGACTGACTAGCGGGGGTTACGAGCAGTACTTC. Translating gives CASSRLTSGGYEQYF.